This T cell receptor (beta chain) came from a study of post-analysis software for immune sequencing data. Study information: Secondary progressive, relapsing-remitting and progressive-relapsing multiple sclerosis were among the included disease courses.

This clonotype came up a few times. Its specificity is unknown. Built from TCR beta cDNA, the libraries had unique molecular identifiers in them. MiXCR, applied by TCRdb to the PCR reads, yields one record per CDR3 protein. The repertoire holds around 710,000 distinct CDR3 sequences, about 43% seen once, with roughly 4.9% in the top ten. Study conclusions and caveats: When patients were compared with controls, 4 or 5 TRBV segments were more frequent, TRBV5-6, TRBV5-1 and TRBV20-1 among them. Normalized Chao1 diversity in multiple sclerosis patients fell significantly below that of controls.

The CDR3 has 15 amino acids. Germline CDR1 reads SGHTA; CDR2 reads FQGNSA. V dropped 6 bases and J dropped 3 bases, with 18 bases sitting between them. This sequence originates from a girl between 5 and 17 years old with multiple sclerosis. Sequencing was done on a sample of blood. The chain couples TRBV7-2 to TRBJ2-7; TRBD1 might be the D (5 bases). CDR3 coding DNA: TGTGCCAGCAGTTTTGACCAGGGCCGAGGCTACGAGCAGTACTTC. This sequence encodes CASSFDQGRGYEQYF.